Given below is one T cell receptor beta chain in context. Many counts were recorded for this clone. Its antigen has not been determined. The sample holds no much larger clone one base away, and base qualities are not on file. CDR1 and CDR2 were assigned from the germline V gene as SGHAT and FQNNGV. V is clipped by 2 bases and J by 1 base, and the sequence between their germline boundaries is 8 bases long. From its cysteine to its phenylalanine, the CDR3 spans 14 amino acids. Of all the DNA, just the CDR3 is kept, 42 bases in frame from base 1. The data originate from a study of cytotoxic CD8 clonotypes in ibrutinib-treated CLL (dated by TCRdb to the early 2020s). At the level of the whole study: The cohort had eleven to twelve relapsed/refractory and approximately 15 treatment-naive patients; roughly 17 were IGHV unmutated. An average of 255,043 productive templates and some 99,000 productive rearrangements was obtained per sample. Patients were still on ibrutinib when every remission and progressive disease sample was collected. Cryopreserved peripheral blood mononuclear cells were obtained before treatment, at response, and at either sustained remission or disease progression. Response samples were taken after a median of approximately a year on treatment, ranging from 6 to 36 months. Responses were partial in some 24 patients and complete in 2; after median about 70 months follow-up, some 15 stayed in remission and roughly twelve progressed. Longitudinal samples were available for about 30% of the 86 trial participants.

In the paper's terms, the time point label means: approximately 25 months on ibrutinib. For TCR beta library preparation, around 1.9 micrograms of genomic DNA were extracted from the cryopreserved PBMCs. Longitudinal blood samples from CLL patients on ibrutinib monotherapy underwent high-throughput TCR beta sequencing. The patients were enrolled in a single-center, open-label phase 2 trial of ibrutinib monotherapy. Results the study describes overall, beyond this receptor: Sampling times were not matched between sustained-remission and progressing patients, and lymph node repertoires were not studied. At baseline, clonality was higher than in age-matched healthy donors and showed a strong correlation with circulating CD8+ T-cell counts. Clonality rose at ibrutinib response, remained stable during sustained remission, and dropped back toward baseline at progression. Public clonotypes were rare and either contracted or stayed stable during treatment, and the rise in clonality at ibrutinib response reflected the expansion of private clonotypes.

Each clonotype received, on average, around 10x coverage in deep resolution sequencing performed on a MiSeq, where the target depth lay between 1 in 1 million and 1 in 200,000 T cells. The immunoSEQ hsTCRB Kit was used to generate TCR beta libraries. Turning to the authors' computational methods: The data were analyzed with ImmunoSEQ Analyzer and ImmunoSEQ Data Assistant, and V, D and J gene assignments followed IMGT definitions. Clonality was computed as one minus normalized Shannon entropy of productive rearrangement frequencies, ranging from 0 to 1. Only overrepresented clonotypes making up at least 0.05% of each patient's repertoire were included in the public clonotype analysis. Repertoires from some twelve age-matched healthy donors in immuneACCESS were used as clonality controls. TCRdb mirrors the immuneACCESS table, restricted to in-frame sequences. Some clones are absent from its copies; in checked studies, under half trace to an unresolved V gene, and the reason for the others is unknown. The D gene and trimming were derived from the DNA, and the V and J assignments and clone size from that table. The sample table lists about 120,000 clones, approximately 83% of them with a count of one. The leading ten clones occupy 2% to 2.5% of the sample.

The TCR originated in a human donor with chronic lymphocytic leukemia. The chain was built from TRBV11-2 and TRBJ1-1, with no confident D gene call. Sequencing used PBMCs, obtained after 24 months of ibrutinib treatment. CDR3 protein: CASSLSRGNTEAFF. The sequence in DNA is TGTGCCAGCAGCTTATCCCGGGGGAACACTGAAGCTTTCTTT. Here the CDR3 is joined to the reference TRBV11-2 and TRBJ1-1 genes, and the full variable domain is: EAGVAQSPRYKIIEKRQSVAFWCNPISGHATLYWYQQILGQGPKLLIQFQNNGVVDDSQLPKDRFSAERLKGVDSTLKIQPAKLEDSAVYLCASSLSRGNTEAFFGQGTRLTVV.